This TCR beta chain was sequenced in a study of beta chain features in type 1 diabetes (dated by TCRdb to 2017 to 2018). The study in broad terms: Patients and healthy donors did not differ in mean age, gender distribution, total cell number or subset yield. Across all samples, about 110 million sorted cells were examined, and cell number per subset correlated strongly with RNA yield. In the study, TCRB repertoires of sorted circulating CD4+ T cell subsets from recently diagnosed type 1 diabetes patients were compared with those of matched healthy donors. Naive and central memory subsets were obtained from all 30 or so donors, but regulatory and stem cell-like memory subsets were isolated from only 8 patients and about eight healthy donors. General conclusions and limits of the study: In all four CD4+ subsets, TCRB CDR3 length was moderately but significantly shorter in type 1 diabetes patients. HLA sub-analyses involved small numbers of individuals, so any influence of HLA type on TCRB rearrangement remained unresolved. PCR may preferentially amplify shorter templates, but because patient and control samples were amplified and corrected together, any resulting skew would affect both groups equally. The naive, central memory and regulatory TCRB repertoires appeared to resemble one another more closely among patients than among healthy donors. Sequencing cDNA rather than genomic DNA could over-represent highly expressing activated cells, although activation and CD3 levels did not differ between groups. Fewer insertions and more nucleotide deletions at VDJ recombination sites were observed in patients with type 1 diabetes, implying thymic rearrangement abnormalities.

Cut back by 4 bases and 5 bases, the V and J ends lie 8 bases apart. CDR1 and CDR2 are read off the germline V gene as SQVTM and ANQGSEA. The CDR3 spans 11 residues, from the cysteine through the phenylalanine. Only the CDR3 DNA is retained, 33 bases long and in frame from the first base. Of note for this clone: Its binding antigen is unknown. Base qualities are missing; no much larger clone stands one base away. Other nucleotide sequences from this sample produce the same CDR3.

The High Capacity cDNA Reverse Transcription Kit was used to reverse transcribe all of the isolated RNA, meaning that expressed TCRB transcripts were what got sequenced. Deep immunoSEQ sequencing was applied to naive, central memory and regulatory T cell samples, giving an average of around 3.4 million total reads per sample. Sorted cells were lysed in RLT buffer and RNA was extracted with DNase-treated RNeasy Micro or Mini kits, depending on cell number. Each cell subset was processed on its own to prevent cross-contamination, while patient and healthy donor samples were processed together. The immunoSEQ multiplex PCR was used to amplify TCRB sequences from cDNA, yielding 87-bp fragments that span the CDR3 region. The amplicons were sequenced using the Illumina HiSeq platform. As for the authors' bioinformatics: Synthetic template baselines were used to correct PCR bias computationally, reads within Hamming distance 2 were collapsed, and singletons that could not be merged were discarded. Reads were aligned against IMGT so that V, D and J genes, CDR3 length and insertions or deletions at six rearrangement sites could be assigned. Within each subset, clonotype counts were normalized to sorted cell number, and only after that were true diversity and Gini coefficients computed with the tcR R package. The overlap coefficient, calculated on TCRB nucleotide sequences, was used to quantify repertoire sharing. Out-of-frame TCRB sequences from naive cells were analyzed to stand in for the pre-selection repertoire. What TCRdb holds here is the immuneACCESS table cut down to in-frame rearrangements. Part of the clones is not present; checked against another copy, under half of the missing clones reflect an unresolved V gene, and the others are unexplained. V, J and clone size are taken as reported in that table, and D and trimming were inferred from the DNA itself. The sample records 500,000 to 850,000 clones, around 15% of which are singletons. 0.035% to 0.04% of the sample belongs to the ten largest clones.

Each donor gave one peripheral blood draw, around 0.12 L on average, collected into heparinised tubes. Naive, central memory, regulatory and stem cell-like memory CD4+ T cells were sorted on a BD FACSAria II using a panel including CD45RO, CCR7, CD25, CD127, CD95 and CD27. A purity above 95% was achieved for all sorted populations. PBMCs were isolated right away by Lymphoprep density gradient centrifugation and were stained directly, without culture. To minimize batch effects, samples were stained and sorted in pairs, one healthy donor with one patient per experiment. Input material: naive CD4+ T cells from blood. The sample's cell subset or site label is to be understood as: true naive CD4+ T cells. In this chain, TRBV29-1 is recombined with TRBJ2-5; no confident D gene assignment can be made. The clonotype originates from a man aged 18 to 35 with type 1 diabetes. The DNA is as follows: TGCAGCGTTGCTGTTGGTGAGACCCAGTACTTC. The translation is CSVAVGETQYF.